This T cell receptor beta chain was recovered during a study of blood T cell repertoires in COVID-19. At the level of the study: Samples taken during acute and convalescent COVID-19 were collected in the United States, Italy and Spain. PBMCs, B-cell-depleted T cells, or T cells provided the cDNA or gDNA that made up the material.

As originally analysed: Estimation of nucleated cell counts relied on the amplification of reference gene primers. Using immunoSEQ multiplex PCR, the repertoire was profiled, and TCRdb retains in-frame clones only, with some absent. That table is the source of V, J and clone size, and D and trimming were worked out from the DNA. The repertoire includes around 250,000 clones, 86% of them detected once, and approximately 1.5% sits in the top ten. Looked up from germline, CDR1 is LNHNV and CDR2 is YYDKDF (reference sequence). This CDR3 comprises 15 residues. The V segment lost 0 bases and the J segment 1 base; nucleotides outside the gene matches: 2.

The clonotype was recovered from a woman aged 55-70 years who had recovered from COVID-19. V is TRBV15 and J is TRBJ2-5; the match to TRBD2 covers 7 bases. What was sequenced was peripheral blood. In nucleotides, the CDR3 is TGTGCCACCAGCAGAGAGGCTAGCGGCCAAGAGACCCAGTACTTC. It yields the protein CATSREASGQETQYF.